The rows below give T cell receptor beta chains drawn from one sample of a study of T cell responses to AZD1222 COVID-19 vaccine. Libraries were prepared by immunoSEQ multiplex PCR; TCRdb keeps only in-frame clonotypes and omits some of them. Of some 130,000 clones detected, roughly 90% appear once; the ten largest clones hold 2.8%. Specimen: peripheral blood, collected on day 0 of AZD1222 vaccination. The receptors derive from an adult in good health. The CDR3 runs from the conserved cysteine through the conserved F or W. D genes are given only for firm matches. The size of a clone is reported for some rows only, either as once, few or many, or as a class for expanded clones.

V: TRBV27
D: .
J: TRBJ1-6
size: .
DNA: TGTGCCAGCAGTTTTTGGGGCTCCTATAATTCACCCCTCCACTTT
CDR3: CASSFWGSYNSPLHF

V: TRBV7-9
D: .
J: TRBJ2-5
size: .
DNA: TGTGCCAGCACCCCTACTAGCAAAGGGGAGACCCAGTACTTC
CDR3: CASTPTSKGETQYF

V: TRBV20-1
D: .
J: TRBJ1-5
size: .
DNA: TGCAGTGCTAGTCGGGGGACACTCAGCAATCAGCCCCAGCATTTT
CDR3: CSASRGTLSNQPQHF

V: TRBV5-1
D: .
J: TRBJ2-3
size: .
DNA: TGCGCCAGCAGCGGCGATGGGAAACATACGCAGTATTTT
CDR3: CASSGDGKHTQYF

V: TRBV7-2
D: .
J: TRBJ2-7
size: .
DNA: TGTGCCAGCAGCCTCCTAGTGGGGTACGAGCAGTACTTC
CDR3: CASSLLVGYEQYF

V: TRBV6-5
D: TRBD1
J: TRBJ1-2
size: .
DNA: TGTGCCAGCAGTTACTCGTCGTTCGGACAGGGGGCTGGCTACACCTTC
CDR3: CASSYSSFGQGAGYTF

V: TRBV10-3
D: .
J: TRBJ2-1
size: once
DNA: TGTGCCATCAGTGAGGAGGGCCTCTCCTACAATGAGCAGTTCTTC
CDR3: CAISEEGLSYNEQFF

V: TRBV3-1/TRBV3-2
D: .
J: TRBJ1-2
size: .
DNA: TGTGCCAGCAGCCAAGGCGCCACTACTCTTCTGGGCTACACCTTC
CDR3: CASSQGATTLLGYTF

V: TRBV3-1/TRBV3-2
D: .
J: TRBJ1-6
size: .
DNA: TGTGCCAGCAGCCAAGTACAGGACTATAATTCACCCCTCCACTTT
CDR3: CASSQVQDYNSPLHF

V: TRBV7-2
D: .
J: TRBJ2-3
size: .
DNA: TGTGCCAGCAGCTTCCAACCCTTAGCGACCACAGATACGCAGTATTTT
CDR3: CASSFQPLATTDTQYF

V: TRBV4-3
D: .
J: TRBJ1-4
size: .
DNA: TGCGCCAGCAGCCAAGATATCGGCGAAAAACTGTTTTTT
CDR3: CASSQDIGEKLFF

V: TRBV6-5
D: .
J: TRBJ2-7
size: .
DNA: TGTGCCAGCAGTTACCTGGACGGATCTAACTACGAGCAGTACTTC
CDR3: CASSYLDGSNYEQYF

V: TRBV10-2
D: .
J: TRBJ1-2
size: .
DNA: TGCGCCAGCAGCCTGACATCCCCATACTATGGCTACACCTTC
CDR3: CASSLTSPYYGYTF

V: TRBV2
D: TRBD2
J: TRBJ2-1
size: .
DNA: TGTGCCAGCAAAATCCCTAGCGGGGGCTCCGTGTCCTACAATGAGCAGTTCTTC
CDR3: CASKIPSGGSVSYNEQFF

V: TRBV2
D: .
J: TRBJ2-2
size: .
DNA: TGTGCCAGCAGCGGACAGTCCACCGGGGAGCTGTTTTTT
CDR3: CASSGQSTGELFF

V: TRBV5-1
D: .
J: TRBJ1-1
size: few
DNA: TGCGCCAGCAGCTTGGCGGGACGGAACACTGAAGCTTTCTTT
CDR3: CASSLAGRNTEAFF

V: TRBV11-3
D: TRBD1
J: TRBJ2-2
size: .
DNA: TGTGCCAGCAGCTTAGATCTAGGGACAGGGACCGGGGAGCTGTTTTTT
CDR3: CASSLDLGTGTGELFF

V: TRBV2
D: .
J: TRBJ2-5
size: .
DNA: TGTGCCAGCAGTTCAGACGGCCAAGAGACCCAGTACTTC
CDR3: CASSSDGQETQYF

V: TRBV19
D: .
J: TRBJ2-3
size: .
DNA: TGTGCCAGTAGCCGTACCCCAGGGGATACGCAGTATTTT
CDR3: CASSRTPGDTQYF

V: TRBV9
D: .
J: TRBJ1-1
size: .
DNA: TGTGCCAGCAGCGTAGTACAGAACACTGAAGCTTTCTTT
CDR3: CASSVVQNTEAFF

V: TRBV28
D: TRBD2
J: TRBJ2-1
size: .
DNA: TGTGCCAGCCCGCCGGGACTAGCGGTTAACAATGAGCAGTTCTTC
CDR3: CASPPGLAVNNEQFF

V: TRBV6-6
D: .
J: TRBJ2-7
size: .
DNA: TGTGCCAGCAGTTACCGGGACGGGGTCGACGAGCAGTACTTC
CDR3: CASSYRDGVDEQYF

V: TRBV6-6
D: TRBD1
J: TRBJ1-1
size: .
DNA: TGTGCCAGCAGTTACTCCAGGGGGGTAACTGAAGCTTTCTTT
CDR3: CASSYSRGVTEAFF

V: TRBV19
D: .
J: TRBJ1-2
size: .
DNA: TGTGCCAGTAGTAAGACTAGACAGGATTACTATGGCTACACCTTC
CDR3: CASSKTRQDYYGYTF

V: TRBV6-1
D: .
J: TRBJ2-7
size: once
DNA: TGTGCCAGCAGTGAAGTAGAGGGCTCGGGGCAGTACTTC
CDR3: CASSEVEGSGQYF

V: TRBV5-6
D: TRBD2
J: TRBJ2-7
size: once
DNA: TGTGCCAGCAGCTTCCGGACTAGCGGGACCTACGAGCAGTACTTC
CDR3: CASSFRTSGTYEQYF

V: TRBV7-2
D: TRBD2
J: TRBJ2-7
size: .
DNA: TGTGCCAGCGCAACTAGCGGGAGCTCCTACGAGCAGTACTTC
CDR3: CASATSGSSYEQYF

V: TRBV24-1
D: TRBD1
J: TRBJ1-5
size: .
DNA: TGTGCCACCAGTGAAGGACAGGGGTTGGTATATAGCAATCAGCCCCAGCATTTT
CDR3: CATSEGQGLVYSNQPQHF

V: TRBV30
D: TRBD2
J: TRBJ2-4
size: .
DNA: TGTGCCTGGAGTGTACTAGGTAGCGGGATTCAGTACTTC
CDR3: CAWSVLGSGIQYF

V: TRBV5-1
D: TRBD2
J: TRBJ2-7
size: .
DNA: TGCGCCAGCAGCTTGGAGCTAGCGGGCACCTACGAGCAGTACTTC
CDR3: CASSLELAGTYEQYF

V: TRBV6-6
D: TRBD1
J: TRBJ1-4
size: .
DNA: TGTGCCAGCAGTAAGGGACAGCTCGCTGAAAAACTGTTTTTT
CDR3: CASSKGQLAEKLFF

V: TRBV5-8
D: .
J: TRBJ2-3
size: .
DNA: TGTGCCAGCAGGCCTCTCGCCCCAGATACGCAGTATTTT
CDR3: CASRPLAPDTQYF

V: TRBV12-3/TRBV12-4
D: TRBD1
J: TRBJ1-2
size: .
DNA: TGTGCCAGCGGACAGGGGGCCCCCTATGGCTACACCTTC
CDR3: CASGQGAPYGYTF

V: TRBV7-2
D: .
J: TRBJ2-7
size: .
DNA: TGTGCCAGCAGCTTATCGTCTCATGGGGCCTACGAGCAGTACTTC
CDR3: CASSLSSHGAYEQYF

V: TRBV21-1
D: .
J: TRBJ1-1
size: .
DNA: TGTGCCAGCGAAGAGGAAGGGGCTTTCTTT
CDR3: CASEEEGAFF

V: TRBV19
D: .
J: TRBJ1-6
size: .
DNA: TGTGCCAGTAGTATGATCGGCGGATCACCCCTCCACTTT
CDR3: CASSMIGGSPLHF

V: TRBV2
D: TRBD1
J: TRBJ2-7
size: .
DNA: TGTGCCAGCAGTGCGGACAGGGCCTCCTACGAGCAGTACTTC
CDR3: CASSADRASYEQYF

V: TRBV7-9
D: .
J: TRBJ1-1
size: .
DNA: TGTGCCAGCAGCTTAGGGACAGAGAAAGCTTTCTTT
CDR3: CASSLGTEKAFF

V: TRBV6-5
D: .
J: TRBJ2-7
size: .
DNA: TGTGCCAGCACTCCTCCCGCCTCCTACGAGCAGTACTTC
CDR3: CASTPPASYEQYF

V: TRBV21-1
D: .
J: TRBJ1-1
size: .
DNA: TGTGCCAGCAAGCTCCGGGGACTCCTGAAGTCTATGAACACTGAAGCTTTCTTT
CDR3: CASKLRGLLKSMNTEAFF

V: TRBV2
D: .
J: TRBJ1-1
size: .
DNA: TGTGCCAGCAGTGAAGATGCACTCGTAGGTACTGAAGCTTTCTTT
CDR3: CASSEDALVGTEAFF

V: TRBV7-9
D: .
J: TRBJ2-3
size: few
DNA: TGTGCCAGCAGCTTAGGAGGGATAACAGATACGCAGTATTTT
CDR3: CASSLGGITDTQYF

V: TRBV9
D: .
J: TRBJ2-3
size: .
DNA: TGTGCCAGCAGCGGAGTTAGGGGGATCACAGATACGCAGTATTTT
CDR3: CASSGVRGITDTQYF

V: TRBV2
D: TRBD2
J: TRBJ2-1
size: .
DNA: TGTGCCAGCTCTTCAGGACTAGCGGCCAACAATGAGCAGTTCTTC
CDR3: CASSSGLAANNEQFF

V: TRBV15
D: .
J: TRBJ2-1
size: .
DNA: TGTGCCACCAGCAGAGATCGGCTTTGGGACACTAATGAGCAGTTCTTC
CDR3: CATSRDRLWDTNEQFF

V: TRBV18
D: .
J: TRBJ2-7
size: once
DNA: TGTGCCAGCTCACGTGCGGGTAGCTCCTACGAGCAGTACTTC
CDR3: CASSRAGSSYEQYF

V: TRBV6-1
D: .
J: TRBJ1-6
size: once
DNA: TGTGCCAGCAGTGACAGGGTGATGGCACCCCTCCACTTT
CDR3: CASSDRVMAPLHF

V: TRBV21-1
D: .
J: TRBJ1-1
size: .
DNA: TGTGCCAGCAGCAAAAATGACAGGGCGATGAACACTGAAGCTTTCTTT
CDR3: CASSKNDRAMNTEAFF

V: TRBV29-1
D: .
J: TRBJ1-1
size: .
DNA: TGCAGCGTTGAAAAGGGCCGGGACACTGAAGCTTTCTTT
CDR3: CSVEKGRDTEAFF

V: TRBV6-5
D: TRBD2
J: TRBJ2-1
size: .
DNA: TGTGCCACCAACGGGGGGACGGTCAATGAGCAGTTCTTC
CDR3: CATNGGTVNEQFF

V: TRBV21-1
D: .
J: TRBJ1-2
size: .
DNA: TGTGCCAGCAGCAAATTAGACGGCTATGGCTACACCTTC
CDR3: CASSKLDGYGYTF

V: TRBV2
D: .
J: TRBJ2-7
size: once
DNA: TGTGCCAGGGGCCCCGGCGGATCCTACGAGCAGTACTTC
CDR3: CARGPGGSYEQYF

V: TRBV30
D: .
J: TRBJ2-1
size: .
DNA: TGTGCCTGGAATTTATTGGAGGCTGAGCAGTTCTTC
CDR3: CAWNLLEAEQFF

V: TRBV25-1
D: .
J: TRBJ2-1
size: .
DNA: TGTGCCACCGAAAGGGGGAGCTCCTACAATGAGCAGTTCTTC
CDR3: CATERGSSYNEQFF

V: TRBV6-1
D: TRBD1
J: TRBJ1-5
size: .
DNA: TGTGCCAGCAGTGAAGCCGCAGGGGGAAATAGCAATCAGCCCCAGCATTTT
CDR3: CASSEAAGGNSNQPQHF

V: TRBV7-9
D: .
J: TRBJ2-5
size: .
DNA: TGTGCCAGCAGCCCTCCTAGCGAAGAGACCCAGTACTTC
CDR3: CASSPPSEETQYF

V: TRBV5-1
D: TRBD1
J: TRBJ2-5
size: .
DNA: TGCGCCAGCGCCGCTGCCCGGACAGGGTGGGGGCAAGAGACCCAGTACTTC
CDR3: CASAAARTGWGQETQYF

V: TRBV6-5
D: TRBD2
J: TRBJ2-7
size: .
DNA: TGTGCCAGCCGAGGGACTAGCGGTTACGAGCAGTACTTC
CDR3: CASRGTSGYEQYF

V: TRBV14
D: .
J: TRBJ1-2
size: few
DNA: TGTGCCAGCAGCCAAGCACCCGGCTATGGCTACACCTTC
CDR3: CASSQAPGYGYTF

V: TRBV29-1
D: .
J: TRBJ2-3
size: .
DNA: TGCAGCGGAAGCAGGGAGGCAGATACGCAGTATTTT
CDR3: CSGSREADTQYF